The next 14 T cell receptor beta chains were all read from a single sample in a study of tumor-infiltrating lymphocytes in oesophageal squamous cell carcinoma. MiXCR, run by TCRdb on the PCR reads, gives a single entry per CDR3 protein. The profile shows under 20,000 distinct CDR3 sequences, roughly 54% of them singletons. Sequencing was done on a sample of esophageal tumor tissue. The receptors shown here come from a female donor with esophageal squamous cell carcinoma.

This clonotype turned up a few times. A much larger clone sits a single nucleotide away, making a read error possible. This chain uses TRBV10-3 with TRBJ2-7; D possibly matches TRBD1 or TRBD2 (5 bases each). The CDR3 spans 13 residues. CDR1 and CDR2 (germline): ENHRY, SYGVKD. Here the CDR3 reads CAIGTPGGNEQFV. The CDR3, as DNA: TGTGCCATCGGGACCCCGGGTGGAAATGAGCAGTTCGTC.

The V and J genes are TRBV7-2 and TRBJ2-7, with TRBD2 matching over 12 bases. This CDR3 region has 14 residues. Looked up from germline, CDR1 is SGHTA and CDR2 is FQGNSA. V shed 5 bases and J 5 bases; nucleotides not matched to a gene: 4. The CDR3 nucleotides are TGTGCCAGCAGCCCAGGACTAGCGGGAAACGAGCAGTACTTC. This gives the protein CASSPGLAGNEQYF. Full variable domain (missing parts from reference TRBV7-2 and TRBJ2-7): GAGVSQSPSNKVTEKGKDVELRCDPISGHTALYWYRQSLGQGLEFLIYFQGNSAPDKSGLPSDRFSAERTGGSVSTLTIQRTQQEDSAVYLCASSPGLAGNEQYFGPGTRLTVT.

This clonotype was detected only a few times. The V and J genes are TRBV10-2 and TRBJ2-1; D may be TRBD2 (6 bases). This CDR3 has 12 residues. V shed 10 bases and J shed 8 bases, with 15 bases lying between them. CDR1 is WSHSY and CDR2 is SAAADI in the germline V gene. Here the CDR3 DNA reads TGCGCCACTATAGCACCGGGGGATGAGCAGTTCTTC. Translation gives CATIAPGDEQFF.

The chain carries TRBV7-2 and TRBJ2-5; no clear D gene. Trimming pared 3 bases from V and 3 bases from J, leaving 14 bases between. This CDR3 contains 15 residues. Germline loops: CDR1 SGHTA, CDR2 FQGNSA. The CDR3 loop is CASSFGLNLEETQYF. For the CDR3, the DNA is TGTGCCAGCAGCTTCGGGCTCAACCTTGAAGAGACCCAGTACTTC. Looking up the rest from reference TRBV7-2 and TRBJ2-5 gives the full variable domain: GAGVSQSPSNKVTEKGKDVELRCDPISGHTALYWYRQSLGQGLEFLIYFQGNSAPDKSGLPSDRFSAERTGGSVSTLTIQRTQQEDSAVYLCASSFGLNLEETQYFGPGTRLLVL.

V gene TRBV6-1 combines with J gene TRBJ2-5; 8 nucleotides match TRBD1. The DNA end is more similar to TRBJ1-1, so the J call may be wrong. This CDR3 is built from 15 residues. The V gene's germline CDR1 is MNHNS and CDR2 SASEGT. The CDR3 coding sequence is TGTGCCAGCAGTGAATTGACAGGGGTGGGCACTGAAGCTTTCTTT. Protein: CASSELTGVGTEAFF.

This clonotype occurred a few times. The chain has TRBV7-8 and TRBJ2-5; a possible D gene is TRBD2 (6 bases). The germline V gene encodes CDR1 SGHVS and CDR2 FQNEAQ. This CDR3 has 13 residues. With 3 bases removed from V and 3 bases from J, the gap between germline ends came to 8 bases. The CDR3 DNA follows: TGTGCCAGCAGCTTCACGGGGGAAGAGACCCAGTACTTC. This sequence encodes CASSFTGEETQYF.

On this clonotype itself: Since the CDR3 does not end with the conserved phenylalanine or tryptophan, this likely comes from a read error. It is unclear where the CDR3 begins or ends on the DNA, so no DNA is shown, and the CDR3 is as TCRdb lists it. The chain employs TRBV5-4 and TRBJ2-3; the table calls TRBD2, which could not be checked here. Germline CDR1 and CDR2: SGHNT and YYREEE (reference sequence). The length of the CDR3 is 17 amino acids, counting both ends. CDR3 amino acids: CASSDPGTSVYEQYFGP.

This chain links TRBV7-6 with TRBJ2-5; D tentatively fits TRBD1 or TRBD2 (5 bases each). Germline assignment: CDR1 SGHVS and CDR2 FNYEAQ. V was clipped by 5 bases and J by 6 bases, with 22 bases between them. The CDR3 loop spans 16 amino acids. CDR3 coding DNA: TGTGCCAGCAGCCCTCGGGACCTCCGGGCACAAAAGACCCAGTACTTC. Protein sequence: CASSPRDLRAQKTQYF.

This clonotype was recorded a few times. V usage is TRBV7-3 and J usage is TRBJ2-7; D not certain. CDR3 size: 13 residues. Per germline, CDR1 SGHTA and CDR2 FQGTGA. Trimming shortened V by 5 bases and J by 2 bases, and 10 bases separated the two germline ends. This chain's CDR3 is CASSPDFTYEQYF. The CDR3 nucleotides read TGTGCCAGCAGCCCAGATTTTACCTACGAGCAGTACTTC.

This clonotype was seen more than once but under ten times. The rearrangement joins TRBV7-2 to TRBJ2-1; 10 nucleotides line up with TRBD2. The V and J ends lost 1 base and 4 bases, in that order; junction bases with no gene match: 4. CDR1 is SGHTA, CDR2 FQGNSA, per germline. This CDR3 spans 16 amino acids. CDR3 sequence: CASSLVAGGFYNEQFF. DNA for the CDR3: TGTGCCAGCAGCTTAGTAGCGGGAGGCTTTTACAATGAGCAGTTCTTC.

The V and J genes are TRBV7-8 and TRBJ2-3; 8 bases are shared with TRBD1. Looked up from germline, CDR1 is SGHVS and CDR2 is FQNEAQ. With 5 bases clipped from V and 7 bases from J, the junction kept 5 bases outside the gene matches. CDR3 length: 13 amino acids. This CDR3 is CASSADREYTQYF. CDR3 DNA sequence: TGTGCCAGCAGCGCGGACAGGGAATATACGCAGTATTTT.

The CDR3 spells CASSLENRQTDTQYF. The CDR3 nucleotides are TGTGCCAGCAGTTTGGAGAACAGGCAAACAGATACGCAGTATTTT. The genes are TRBV28 and TRBJ2-3, with D maybe TRBD1 (5 bases). The CDR3 is made up of 15 amino acids. V lost 3 bases to trimming and J lost 3 bases, with 13 bases between them. Germline V gene sequence: CDR1 MDHEN, CDR2 SYDVKM.

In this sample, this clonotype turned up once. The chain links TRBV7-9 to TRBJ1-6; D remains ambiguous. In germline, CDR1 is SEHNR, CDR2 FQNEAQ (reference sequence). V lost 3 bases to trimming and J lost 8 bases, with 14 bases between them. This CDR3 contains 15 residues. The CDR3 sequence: CASSFTDYGDSPLHF. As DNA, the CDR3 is TGTGCCAGCAGCTTTACAGACTATGGGGATTCACCCCTCCACTTT.

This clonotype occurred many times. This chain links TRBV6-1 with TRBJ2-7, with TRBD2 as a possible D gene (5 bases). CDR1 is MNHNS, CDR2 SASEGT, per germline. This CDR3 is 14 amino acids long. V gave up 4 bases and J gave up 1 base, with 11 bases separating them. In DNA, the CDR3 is TGTGCCAGCAGTGTTGACTACTCGTCCTACGAGCAGTACTTC. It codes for CASSVDYSSYEQYF.